Detailed here is one T cell receptor beta chain. Antigen specificity is unknown. This CDR3 is 16 amino acids long. CDR1 SGHTS and CDR2 YDEGEE come from the germline V gene. V shed 1 base and J shed 5 bases, with 17 bases lying between them. Genomic DNA came from blood regulatory T cells gated CD4+ CD25-high CD127-low. The data stem from a study of regulatory and conventional T cells in RAG deficiency. Study results and limitations: In Omenn syndrome, Treg and Tconv repertoires overlapped >85%.

Profiled with immunoSEQ multiplex PCR; TCRdb holds only in-frame clones, not every one. The table records under 30,000 clones, 75% to 95% of them present only once. This sample was shared with a second study, whose subject was regulatory T cells. That work contributes: The primer mix had 52 TRBV and 13 TRBJ primers.

The sequenced material came from Tregs sorted from blood. The rearrangement uses TRBV5-8 and TRBJ2-3; D remains unclear. The receptor's source is a human donor in good health. The DNA of the CDR3 is TGTGCCAGCAGCTTGATCGAGTGGTTTGGATTAGATACGCAGTATTTT. Protein product: CASSLIEWFGLDTQYF.